A selection of T cell receptor beta chains follows, all from one sample in a study of cytomegalovirus exposure and HLA in healthy donors. Here immunoSEQ multiplex PCR was the method, and the copy in TCRdb shows in-frame clones only, minus some. The ten top clones account for 2.4%, within a sample of 70,000 or so clones. Sequencing used PBMCs. These receptor sequences come from a female donor in good health and CMV-seropositive. CDR3s include the opening cysteine and the closing phenylalanine or tryptophan. Each record gives: J gene, D gene, V gene, CDR3 DNA, CDR3 protein. The D gene is left open where the match is weak.

>TRBJ2-1|TRBD2|TRBV4-1
TGCGCCAGCAGCCAGCTAGCGGGGGGGCAGACCGACAATGAGCAGTTCTTC
CASSQLAGGQTDNEQFF
>TRBJ2-5|.|TRBV18
TGTGCCAGCTCACCACCACAAAACCAAGAGACCCAGTACTTC
CASSPPQNQETQYF
>TRBJ2-2|.|TRBV4-3
TGCGCCAGCAGCCAAGATCCGGAGGGGAATGGAAACACCGGGGAGCTGTTTTTT
CASSQDPEGNGNTGELFF
>TRBJ1-1|TRBD1|TRBV2
TGTGCCAGCAAAGTAGCGGGGACAGTGTCTACTGAAGCTTTCTTT
CASKVAGTVSTEAFF
>TRBJ2-7|TRBD1|TRBV30
TGTGCCTGGAGTGAGGGACAGGGGTACGAGCAGTACTTC
CAWSEGQGYEQYF
>TRBJ2-1|TRBD2|TRBV6-5
TGTGCCAGCAGCTATATAGCGGGAGGGGATAATGAGCAGTTCTTC
CASSYIAGGDNEQFF
>TRBJ2-3|TRBD2|TRBV6-1
TGTGCCAGCAGTGAATCTAGCGGGGGGGTAGATACGCAGTATTTT
CASSESSGGVDTQYF
>TRBJ2-7|TRBD1|TRBV5-1
TGCGCCAGCAGGAGGGACAGCTCCTACGAGCAGTACTTC
CASRRDSSYEQYF
>TRBJ2-3|TRBD1|TRBV5-6
TGTGCCAGCGCCCGACAGGGGGCAGATACGCAGTATTTT
CASARQGADTQYF
>TRBJ2-7|.|TRBV10-2
TGCGCCAGCAGTTCCGACTTGGTTCCCTACGAGCAGTACTTC
CASSSDLVPYEQYF
>TRBJ1-2|.|TRBV6-5
TGTGCCAGCAGTTTGACAGTGACATATGGCTACACCTTC
CASSLTVTYGYTF
>TRBJ2-5|TRBD2|TRBV18
TGTGCCAGCTCACCAGGGCGGGGGCAAGAGACCCAGTACTTC
CASSPGRGQETQYF
>TRBJ2-3|.|TRBV27
TGTGCCAGCAGTCTGATCGGGAGTTGGGGGACAGATACGCAGTATTTT
CASSLIGSWGTDTQYF
>TRBJ1-1|TRBD1|TRBV30
TGTGCCTGGAGTGTCGACCCCAGGGGGACTGAAGCTTTCTTT
CAWSVDPRGTEAFF
>TRBJ1-6|TRBD1|TRBV7-3
TGTGCCAGCAGCTCCGGACAGGGTAATAATTCACCCCTCCACTTT
CASSSGQGNNSPLHF
>TRBJ2-2|.|TRBV6-1
TGTGCCAGCAACAGAAACACCGGGGAGCTGTTTTTT
CASNRNTGELFF
>TRBJ1-1|TRBD1|TRBV10-3
TGTGCCATCAGGGACAGGGGGGGAGAAGCTTTCTTT
CAIRDRGGEAFF
>TRBJ1-1|.|TRBV15
TGTGCCACCTCCGGGGTGTTGAACACTGAAGCTTTCTTT
CATSGVLNTEAFF
>TRBJ1-1|.|TRBV21-1
TGTGCCAGCAGCAATGGGGGGGACGCTGAAGCTTTCTTT
CASSNGGDAEAFF
>TRBJ1-2|.|TRBV6-5
TGTGCCAGCAGTTACTCCACCTCGGGGGTAGGCGGCTACACCTTC
CASSYSTSGVGGYTF
>TRBJ1-5|TRBD1|TRBV13
TGTGCCAGCAGCCAAGATTTTACGGGACAGGGGGGGGATTATAGCAATCAGCCCCAGCATTTT
CASSQDFTGQGGDYSNQPQHF
>TRBJ2-7|TRBD2|TRBV6-1
TGTGCCAGCAGTGCCCCGGGACTAGTAAGCTCCTACGAGCAGTACTTC
CASSAPGLVSSYEQYF
>TRBJ2-7|.|TRBV4-2
TGTGCCAGCAGCCCGCACAGGGATCCCTCCTACGAGCAGTACTTC
CASSPHRDPSYEQYF
>TRBJ2-7|.|TRBV27
TGTGCCAGCAGGAATGGGGCCTGCGAGCAGTACTTC
CASRNGACEQYF
>TRBJ1-6|TRBD1|TRBV27
TGTGCCAGCAGTCCCGGGACAGGGGTTTCACCCCTCCACTTT
CASSPGTGVSPLHF
>TRBJ2-3|.|TRBV5-1
TGCGCCAGCAGCTTGGAAACAGGCGTATATACGCAGTATTTT
CASSLETGVYTQYF
>TRBJ1-1|.|TRBV25-1
TGTGCCAGCAGTGACACAGGACACGGGAACACTGAAGCTTTCTTT
CASSDTGHGNTEAFF
>TRBJ1-1|TRBD1|TRBV13
TGTGCCAGCAGCTTAAGGAGACAGGGGGAGACTGAAGATTTCTTT
CASSLRRQGETEDFF
>TRBJ1-4|TRBD1|TRBV28
TGTGCCAGCGGCAGGGGGAATGAAAAACTGTTTTTT
CASGRGNEKLFF
>TRBJ1-5|TRBD1|TRBV5-1
TGCGCCAGCAGCTTGGGGGACAGTAGCAATCAGCCCCAGCATTTT
CASSLGDSSNQPQHF
>TRBJ2-7|.|TRBV11-2
TGTGCCAGCAGCGTTACCCCCGGGACACCGGGCTCCTACGAGCAGTACTTC
CASSVTPGTPGSYEQYF
>TRBJ1-4|.|TRBV6-5
TGTGCCAGCAGTTCCCATAAACGGGATGAAAAACTGTTTTTT
CASSSHKRDEKLFF
>TRBJ1-1|TRBD1|TRBV9
TGTGCCAGCAGCGCACAGGGGTTCACTGAAGCTTTCTTT
CASSAQGFTEAFF
>TRBJ1-1|TRBD1|TRBV19
TGTGCCAGTAGTATAGACCTGGGACAGAGTAACACTGAAGCTTTCTTT
CASSIDLGQSNTEAFF
>TRBJ2-7|TRBD2|TRBV28
TGTGCCAGCAGTTCCCCGGGGGGTATATACGAGCAGTACTTC
CASSSPGGIYEQYF
>TRBJ1-2|.|TRBV30
TGTGCCTGGAGTGTAAGCACAGGGAATTACGGCTACACCTTC
CAWSVSTGNYGYTF
>TRBJ1-4|TRBD1|TRBV5-1
TGCGCCAGCAGCTTGACAGGGGGCAATGAAAAACTGTTTTTT
CASSLTGGNEKLFF
>TRBJ2-5|.|TRBV19
TGTGCCAGTAGTAAAGGGACGGGGGTAGAGACCCAGTACTTC
CASSKGTGVETQYF
>TRBJ1-3|.|TRBV4-1
TGCGCCAGCAGCCAAGAAGGCGGTCGGGGAAACACCATATATTTT
CASSQEGGRGNTIYF
>TRBJ2-2|TRBD1|TRBV18
TGTGCCAGCTCACCCGGGACAGGGGTCGACACCGGGGAGCTGTTTTTT
CASSPGTGVDTGELFF
>TRBJ1-1|.|TRBV4-1
TGCGCCAGCAGCCAAGAGCCGACAGATCACACTGAAGCTTTCTTT
CASSQEPTDHTEAFF
>TRBJ1-1|.|TRBV28
TGTGCCAGCAGTGAGGGACCCAGGGGTGAAGCTTTCTTT
CASSEGPRGEAFF
>TRBJ1-1|TRBD1|TRBV7-9
TGTGCCAGCAGCCCGCGACAGGGGTTGAACACTGAAGCTTTCTTT
CASSPRQGLNTEAFF
>TRBJ1-2|TRBD1|TRBV19
TGTGCCAGCACAGGGGAAGCTAACTATGGCTACACCTTC
CASTGEANYGYTF
>TRBJ1-1|TRBD1|TRBV7-9
TGTGCCAGCAGCTTCTTCACAGGGGCGGGAACTGAAGCTTTCTTT
CASSFFTGAGTEAFF
>TRBJ2-2|TRBD1|TRBV6-4
TGTGCCAGCAGGACAGGGGAAGACACCGGGGAGCTGTTTTTT
CASRTGEDTGELFF
>TRBJ1-2|.|TRBV4-3
TGCGCCAGCAGCCCCAGAGGTAGCGAGGATGACTATGGCTACACCTTC
CASSPRGSEDDYGYTF
>TRBJ2-1|TRBD2|TRBV4-2
TGTGCCAGCAGCCAAGATAGCGGGGGGGCCTACAATGAGCAGTTCTTC
CASSQDSGGAYNEQFF
>TRBJ2-7|.|TRBV2
TGTGCCAGCAGGGTGGACAGATCCCTCGACGAGCAGTACTTC
CASRVDRSLDEQYF
>TRBJ2-6|.|TRBV19
TGTGCCAGTAGTTCGGACAGAGGATATAACGTCCTGACTTTC
CASSSDRGYNVLTF
>TRBJ1-2|.|TRBV30
TGTGCCTGGAGCCATACCCCGGCCCGCAGAGGCTGCACCTTC
CAWSHTPARRGCTF
>TRBJ1-6|.|TRBV5-1
TGCGCCAGCAGCTTGATGAATACAGGGCGCGATTCACCCCTCCACTTT
CASSLMNTGRDSPLHF
>TRBJ1-2|.|TRBV7-2
TGTGCCAGCAGCTTAGGTTCGGGAACCAACTATGGCTACACCTTC
CASSLGSGTNYGYTF